These T cell receptor beta chains were read from a single sample in a study of shared clonotypes between healthy human individuals. Here immunoSEQ multiplex PCR was the method, and the copy in TCRdb shows in-frame clones only, minus some. The table lists about 580,000 clones, about 98% of them singletons. The source material was naive CD8+ T cells sorted from blood. The receptor source for this set is a man aged 30 to 39 in good health. CDR3s include the opening cysteine and the closing phenylalanine or tryptophan. Each record gives: CDR3 length, V gene, clone size, J gene, D gene, CDR3 DNA, CDR3 protein. The D gene is left open where the match is weak. The size of a clone is reported for some rows only, either as once, few or many, or as a class for expanded clones.

CDR3 length: 14; V gene: TRBV5-6; clone size: .; J gene: TRBJ2-2; D gene: TRBD1; CDR3 DNA: TGTGCCAGCAGCTTGCGACAGGGCAGAAGGGAGCTGTTTTTT; CDR3 protein: CASSLRQGRRELFF
CDR3 length: 13; V gene: TRBV27; clone size: .; J gene: TRBJ2-7; D gene: .; CDR3 DNA: TGTGCCAGCAGTCTTTATGGGGTCTACGAGCAGTACTTC; CDR3 protein: CASSLYGVYEQYF
CDR3 length: 16; V gene: TRBV5-4; clone size: .; J gene: TRBJ2-1; D gene: TRBD2; CDR3 DNA: TGTGCCAGCAGCCCCTGGGGAGCGGGAGGGCCAAATGAGCAGTTCTTC; CDR3 protein: CASSPWGAGGPNEQFF
CDR3 length: 12; V gene: TRBV6-1; clone size: .; J gene: TRBJ2-1; D gene: .; CDR3 DNA: TGTGCCAGCAGTGTAGGCGGGAATGAGCAGTTCTTC; CDR3 protein: CASSVGGNEQFF
CDR3 length: 12; V gene: TRBV7-9; clone size: .; J gene: TRBJ2-5; D gene: .; CDR3 DNA: TGTGCTACTGGGGGGAGCCAAGAGACCCAGTACTTC; CDR3 protein: CATGGSQETQYF
CDR3 length: 14; V gene: TRBV4-1; clone size: .; J gene: TRBJ2-2; D gene: .; CDR3 DNA: TGCGCCAGCAGCCATTCATTTCTCACCGGGGAGCTGTTTTTT; CDR3 protein: CASSHSFLTGELFF
CDR3 length: 15; V gene: TRBV13; clone size: once; J gene: TRBJ2-3; D gene: .; CDR3 DNA: TGTGCCAGCAGCTCCCGGGAGAGTTTGACAGATACGCAGTATTTT; CDR3 protein: CASSSRESLTDTQYF
CDR3 length: 16; V gene: TRBV4-3; clone size: .; J gene: TRBJ1-1; D gene: .; CDR3 DNA: TGCGCCAGCAGCCTGTACAGCGGAGGTCCGAACACTGAAGCTTTCTTT; CDR3 protein: CASSLYSGGPNTEAFF
CDR3 length: 13; V gene: TRBV10-3; clone size: .; J gene: TRBJ2-7; D gene: .; CDR3 DNA: TGTGCCATCAGTGAACAGATCACCTTCGAGCAGTACTTC; CDR3 protein: CAISEQITFEQYF
CDR3 length: 13; V gene: TRBV10-2; clone size: .; J gene: TRBJ2-3; D gene: TRBD2; CDR3 DNA: TGCGCCAGCAGTTCTGCGGGAGCAGATACGCAGTATTTT; CDR3 protein: CASSSAGADTQYF
CDR3 length: 11; V gene: TRBV20-1; clone size: .; J gene: TRBJ2-1; D gene: .; CDR3 DNA: TGCAGTGCTATGCTGTACGGGGAGCAGTTCTTC; CDR3 protein: CSAMLYGEQFF
CDR3 length: 13; V gene: TRBV11-2; clone size: .; J gene: TRBJ2-7; D gene: .; CDR3 DNA: TGTGCCAGCAGCGAACTAGCCTACTACGAGCAGTACTTC; CDR3 protein: CASSELAYYEQYF
CDR3 length: 15; V gene: TRBV6-1; clone size: .; J gene: TRBJ2-3; D gene: TRBD2; CDR3 DNA: TGTGCCAGCAGTGAACGCGGGAGGGCCTCAGATACGCAGTATTTT; CDR3 protein: CASSERGRASDTQYF
CDR3 length: 13; V gene: TRBV6-6; clone size: .; J gene: TRBJ2-7; D gene: .; CDR3 DNA: TGTGCCAGCAGTGGAGGGGGATTTCAAGAGCAGTACTTC; CDR3 protein: CASSGGGFQEQYF
CDR3 length: 19; V gene: TRBV9; clone size: .; J gene: TRBJ2-3; D gene: TRBD2; CDR3 DNA: TGTGCCAGCAGCGCAAACACCCGACTAGCGGCTACTAGCACAGATACGCAGTATTTT; CDR3 protein: CASSANTRLAATSTDTQYF
CDR3 length: 12; V gene: TRBV9; clone size: .; J gene: TRBJ1-2; D gene: .; CDR3 DNA: TGTGCCAGCAGGAGCGGGGACTATGGCTACACCTTC; CDR3 protein: CASRSGDYGYTF
CDR3 length: 14; V gene: TRBV14; clone size: .; J gene: TRBJ2-1; D gene: .; CDR3 DNA: TGTGCCAGCAGCCAGTGGGAGCTCTCAAATGAGCAGTTCTTC; CDR3 protein: CASSQWELSNEQFF
CDR3 length: 11; V gene: TRBV11-2; clone size: .; J gene: TRBJ2-7; D gene: .; CDR3 DNA: TGTGCCAGCAGACGAGCGTGGGAGCAGTACTTC; CDR3 protein: CASRRAWEQYF
CDR3 length: 16; V gene: TRBV9; clone size: .; J gene: TRBJ2-5; D gene: TRBD2; CDR3 DNA: TGTGCCAGCAGCCCCGACGCCGGACTAGCGGGAGAGACCCAGTACTTC; CDR3 protein: CASSPDAGLAGETQYF
CDR3 length: 9; V gene: TRBV30; clone size: .; J gene: TRBJ1-1; D gene: .; CDR3 DNA: TGTGGGTTGGGAAATATGGCTTTCTTT; CDR3 protein: CGLGNMAFF